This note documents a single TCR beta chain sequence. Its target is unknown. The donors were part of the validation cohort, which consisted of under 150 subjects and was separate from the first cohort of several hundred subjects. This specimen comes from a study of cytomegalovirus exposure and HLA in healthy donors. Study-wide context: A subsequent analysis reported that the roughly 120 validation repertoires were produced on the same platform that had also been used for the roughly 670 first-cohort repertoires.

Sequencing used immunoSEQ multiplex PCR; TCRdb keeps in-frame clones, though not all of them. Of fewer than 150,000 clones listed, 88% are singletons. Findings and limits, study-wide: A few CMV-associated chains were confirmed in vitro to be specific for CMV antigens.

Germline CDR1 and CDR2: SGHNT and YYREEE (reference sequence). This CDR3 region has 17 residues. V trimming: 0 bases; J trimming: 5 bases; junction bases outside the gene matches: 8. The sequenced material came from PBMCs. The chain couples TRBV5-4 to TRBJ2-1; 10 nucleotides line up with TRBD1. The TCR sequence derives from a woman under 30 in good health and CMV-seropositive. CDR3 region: CASSLGAGTGVHNEQFF. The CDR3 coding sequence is TGTGCCAGCAGCTTGGGGGCGGGGACAGGGGTTCACAATGAGCAGTTCTTC.